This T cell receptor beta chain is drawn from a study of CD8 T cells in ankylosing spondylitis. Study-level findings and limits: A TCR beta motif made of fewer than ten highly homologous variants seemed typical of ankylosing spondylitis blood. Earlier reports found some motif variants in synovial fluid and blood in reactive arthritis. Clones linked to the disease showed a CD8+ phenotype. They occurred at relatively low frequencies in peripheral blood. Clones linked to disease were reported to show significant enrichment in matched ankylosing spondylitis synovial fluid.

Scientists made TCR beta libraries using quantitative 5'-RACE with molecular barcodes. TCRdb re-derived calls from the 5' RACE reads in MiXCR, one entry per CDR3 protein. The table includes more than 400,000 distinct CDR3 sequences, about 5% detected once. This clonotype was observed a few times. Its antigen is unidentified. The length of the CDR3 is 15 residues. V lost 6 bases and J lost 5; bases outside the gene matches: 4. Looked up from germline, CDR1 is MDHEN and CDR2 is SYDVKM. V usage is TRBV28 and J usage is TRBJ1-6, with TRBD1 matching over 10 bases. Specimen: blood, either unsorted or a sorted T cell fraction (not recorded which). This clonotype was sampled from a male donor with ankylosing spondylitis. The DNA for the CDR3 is TGTGCCAGCAGAAAAGGGACAGGGGATAATTCACCCCTCCACTTT. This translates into CASRKGTGDNSPLHF.